What follows describes a single TCR beta chain. Per the original data handling: For nucleated cells, counts were estimated from reference gene primer amplification. TCRdb's copy holds only in-frame clones and misses some; the assay was immunoSEQ multiplex PCR. V and J calls and clone size are those listed in that table; D and trimming were worked out from the DNA. Counted here are approximately 77,000 clones, around 86% occurring once; the ten biggest clones make up 1.5% to 2%. This sample was included in a study of blood T cell repertoires in COVID-19. Study information: Specimens from acute and convalescent COVID-19 originated in the United States, Italy and Spain.

The V segment lost 6 bases and the J segment 7 bases; nucleotides outside the gene matches: 9. Germline CDR1 is SNHLY and CDR2 is FYNNEI. This CDR3 comprises 13 residues. The clonotype originates from a man younger than 40 with acute or convalescent COVID-19. Material: peripheral blood. The chain links TRBV2 to TRBJ2-7; 7 bases are shared with TRBD1. The CDR3 DNA follows: TGTGCCAGCAGCCTAGACAGGGAAATTGAGCAGTACTTC. It specifies CASSLDREIEQYF.